This passage covers 19 T cell receptor beta chains from one sample sequenced in a study of graft-versus-host responses after intestinal transplantation. Only in-frame clones appear in the TCRdb table, and some are missing; sequencing was by immunoSEQ multiplex PCR. Among around 69,000 clones, 90% were seen once, and the ten largest hold around 4%. Which antigens these TCRs recognize remains unknown. Here the sequenced sample was unstimulated CD8+ T cells sorted from spleen or lymph node cells, taken before transplant. These receptors all stem from a human donor who was the organ donor for an intestinal transplant.

This chain uses TRBV12-2 with TRBJ1-2. TRBV12-2 is a pseudogene segment. The CDR3 is made up of 13 amino acids. CDR3 coding DNA: TGTGCAAGTCGCTCCAGGACGGCGCGGGGTGGCACCTTC. Residues: CASRSRTARGGTF.

The rearrangement joins TRBV6-6 to TRBJ1-1; no reliable D call. The V and J ends lost 5 bases and 7 bases respectively, with 20 bases between them. This CDR3 contains 15 residues. In germline, CDR1 is MNHNY, CDR2 SVGAGI (reference sequence). The CDR3 loop is CASSTREGRPGEAFF. The CDR3 nucleotides read TGTGCCAGCAGTACCCGAGAGGGCCGCCCAGGTGAAGCTTTCTTT.

The chain uses TRBV19 and TRBJ2-1, with 12 bases lining up with TRBD2. This CDR3 has 19 residues. Looked up from germline, CDR1 is LNHDA and CDR2 is SQIVND (reference sequence). J lost 1 base, V lost 1 base, and 8 bases had no gene match. The CDR3 region has the DNA TGTGCCAGTAGTATAGCCCTAGGACTAGCGGGGCTTTCCTACAATGAGCAGTTCTTC. Its protein product is CASSIALGLAGLSYNEQFF.

This chain links TRBV27 with TRBJ2-7, with TRBD1 matching over 7 bases. CDR1 is MNHEY and CDR2 is SMNVEV in the germline V gene (reference sequence). The CDR3 extends over 11 amino acids. Losses at the gene ends were 10 bases for V and 5 bases for J; bases not matched to a gene: 5. The CDR3: CATRQGDEQYV. The CDR3 nucleotides are TGTGCCACCCGACAGGGAGACGAGCAGTACGTC.

The chain uses TRBV30 and TRBJ1-3; D unresolved. The germline V gene encodes CDR1 GTSNPN and CDR2 SVGIG (reference sequence). The CDR3 is 15 amino acids. V was cut by 4 bases and J by 5 bases, with 18 bases left in between. CDR3 coding DNA: TGTGCCTGGACCTCCGTCCCCCGATGGCGAAACACCATATATTTT. It is translated as CAWTSVPRWRNTIYF.

V is TRBV19 and J is TRBJ1-5, with D uncertain. Trimming took off 0 bases at V and 9 bases at J, with 9 bases between the two ends. CDR3 length equals 13 residues. In germline, CDR1 is LNHDA, CDR2 SQIVND (reference sequence). Here the CDR3 reads CASSIDPVRPQHF. As DNA, the CDR3 is TGTGCCAGTAGTATAGATCCGGTTAGGCCCCAGCATTTT.

This clone was counted a few times. Other DNA sequences in this specimen translate into the identical CDR3. The V gene is TRBV6-4, the J gene TRBJ2-3; 11 bases are a match to TRBD2. Per germline, CDR1 MRHNA and CDR2 SNTAGT. The CDR3 is 15 amino acids. Germline trimming cut 0 bases from V and 6 bases from J; bases unmatched to any gene: 2. The CDR3 DNA reads as TGTGCCAGCAGTGACTCTAGCGGGGGGGCCGATACGCAGTATTTT. It specifies CASSDSSGGADTQYF.

V gene TRBV10-3 combines with J gene TRBJ2-5; 10 bases map to TRBD1. J was trimmed by 10 bases and V by 6 bases; bases with no gene match: 17. Per the germline V gene, CDR1 is ENHRY and CDR2 is SYGVKD. This CDR3 region has 16 residues. This chain's CDR3 is CAISPFDRGLRCDQYF. The CDR3 region has the DNA TGTGCCATCAGCCCATTTGACAGGGGGCTAAGATGTGACCAGTACTTC.

This chain connects TRBV10-3 to TRBJ1-6; TRBD1 agrees at 8 bases. The length of the CDR3 is 14 residues. Germline V CDR1 and CDR2: ENHRY, SYGVKD. V was clipped by 2 bases and J by 6 bases; unmatched bases: 0. CDR3 sequence reads: CAISEGTGNSPLHF. DNA of the CDR3: TGTGCCATCAGTGAGGGGACAGGTAATTCACCCCTCCACTTT.

About this clone: The same CDR3 also results from other DNA sequences found in this sample. The chain is built from TRBV4-1 and TRBJ1-3, with 7 bases lining up with TRBD1. V lost 1 base to trimming and J lost 4 bases; unmatched junction nucleotides: 4. The CDR3 loop spans 15 amino acids. Germline loops: CDR1 MGHRA, CDR2 YSYEKL. This chain's CDR3 is CASSQGQGSGNTIYF. The DNA of the CDR3 is TGCGCCAGCAGCCAAGGACAGGGTTCGGGAAACACCATATATTTT.

The chain couples TRBV7-3 to TRBJ1-2, with 11 positions matching TRBD1. Losses at the gene ends were 5 bases for V and 7 bases for J; bases not matched to a gene: 12. The V gene's germline CDR1 is SGHTA and CDR2 FQGTGA. The CDR3 extends over 16 amino acids. The CDR3 region has the DNA TGTGCCAGCAGCGAAAGTGGAGGACAGGGGGCTTCTGGCTACACCTTC. Translation: CASSESGGQGASGYTF.

V is TRBV9 and J is TRBJ1-5; tentative D call: TRBD1 (5 bases). Germline V gives CDR1 SGDLS, CDR2 YYNGEE. The CDR3 is 13 residues long. Trimming removed 0 bases at V and 8 bases at J, with 9 bases between. DNA of the CDR3: TGTGCCAGCAGCGTAGGCGCAGGGAAGCCCCAGCATTTT. Translation: CASSVGAGKPQHF.

This sequence joins TRBV7-6 and TRBJ2-5, with D tentatively TRBD2 (6 bases). The germline CDR1 and CDR2 sequences are SGHVS and FNYEAQ. The CDR3 has 15 amino acids. The V gene lost 3 bases and the J gene lost 5 bases, with 16 bases spanning the gap. The CDR3 sequence: CASSFGTATEETQYF. In nucleotides, the CDR3 is TGTGCCAGCAGCTTCGGGACTGCGACTGAGGAGACCCAGTACTTC.

V gene TRBV7-8 combines with J gene TRBJ1-1; 10 bases align to TRBD1. The ends lost 5 bases at V and 8 bases at J; junction bases unmatched: 8. Per germline, CDR1 SGHVS and CDR2 FQNEAQ. The CDR3 has 14 amino acids. The DNA for the CDR3 is TGTGCCAGCAGCGACAGGGGGCCGGGGTCCGAAGCTTTCTTT. It yields the protein CASSDRGPGSEAFF.

The chain links TRBV4-3 to TRBJ1-4, with D possibly TRBD1 on 5 matching bases. The germline V gene has CDR1 LGHNA and CDR2 YSLEER. The CDR3 has 15 residues. The germline V and J ends were trimmed by 0 bases and 8 bases, with 13 bases remaining between them. The CDR3 loop reads CASSQDIGVQEKLFF. The CDR3, as DNA: TGCGCCAGCAGCCAAGATATAGGGGTCCAGGAAAAACTGTTTTTT.

About this clone: Other DNA sequences within the sample encode an identical CDR3. The genes are TRBV6-5 and TRBJ2-1; 8 bases line up with TRBD1. CDR3 length: 14 residues. After removal of 2 bases from V and 3 bases from J, the junction contained 0 bases not matched to a gene. Germline V gives CDR1 MNHEY, CDR2 SVGAGI. The CDR3 loop reads CASSYGTGYNEQFF. The DNA of the CDR3 is TGTGCCAGCAGTTACGGGACAGGCTACAATGAGCAGTTCTTC.

This chain joins TRBV2 and TRBJ2-3; the match to TRBD2 covers 10 bases. The CDR3 extends over 15 amino acids. After removal of 6 bases from V and 2 bases from J, the junction contained 5 bases not matched to a gene. Looked up from germline, CDR1 is SNHLY and CDR2 is FYNNEI. The CDR3 DNA reads TGTGCCAGCAGGGTAGCGGGGGGCCTCACAGATACGCAGTATTTT. The encoded protein is CASRVAGGLTDTQYF. Drawing the rest from reference TRBV2 and TRBJ2-3, the complete variable domain is EPEVTQTPSHQVTQMGQEVILRCVPISNHLYFYWYRQILGQKVEFLVSFYNNEISEKSEIFDDQFSVERPDGSNFTLKIRSTKLEDSAMYFCASRVAGGLTDTQYFGPGTRLTVL.

The chain has TRBV2 and TRBJ1-2, with D tentatively TRBD1 (6 bases). The CDR3 has 15 residues. Trimming cost V 6 bases and J 2 bases, with 16 bases left between them. CDR1 SNHLY and CDR2 FYNNEI come from the germline V gene. CDR3 loop: CASRVGLTGNYGYTF. DNA of the CDR3: TGTGCCAGCAGGGTGGGGTTAACAGGGAACTATGGCTACACCTTC. The variable domain in full, with the rest retrieved from reference TRBV2 and TRBJ1-2, is EPEVTQTPSHQVTQMGQEVILRCVPISNHLYFYWYRQILGQKVEFLVSFYNNEISEKSEIFDDQFSVERPDGSNFTLKIRSTKLEDSAMYFCASRVGLTGNYGYTFGSGTRLTVV.

This chain connects TRBV15 to TRBJ1-4; 7 bases are shared with TRBD1. V lost 2 bases and J lost 7; bases outside the gene matches: 7. The CDR3 consists of 15 residues. Germline loops: CDR1 LNHNV, CDR2 YYDKDF (reference sequence). CDR3 sequence: CATSRSLQGSEKLFF. The CDR3 nucleotides read TGTGCCACCAGCAGAAGCCTACAGGGGAGTGAAAAACTGTTTTTT.